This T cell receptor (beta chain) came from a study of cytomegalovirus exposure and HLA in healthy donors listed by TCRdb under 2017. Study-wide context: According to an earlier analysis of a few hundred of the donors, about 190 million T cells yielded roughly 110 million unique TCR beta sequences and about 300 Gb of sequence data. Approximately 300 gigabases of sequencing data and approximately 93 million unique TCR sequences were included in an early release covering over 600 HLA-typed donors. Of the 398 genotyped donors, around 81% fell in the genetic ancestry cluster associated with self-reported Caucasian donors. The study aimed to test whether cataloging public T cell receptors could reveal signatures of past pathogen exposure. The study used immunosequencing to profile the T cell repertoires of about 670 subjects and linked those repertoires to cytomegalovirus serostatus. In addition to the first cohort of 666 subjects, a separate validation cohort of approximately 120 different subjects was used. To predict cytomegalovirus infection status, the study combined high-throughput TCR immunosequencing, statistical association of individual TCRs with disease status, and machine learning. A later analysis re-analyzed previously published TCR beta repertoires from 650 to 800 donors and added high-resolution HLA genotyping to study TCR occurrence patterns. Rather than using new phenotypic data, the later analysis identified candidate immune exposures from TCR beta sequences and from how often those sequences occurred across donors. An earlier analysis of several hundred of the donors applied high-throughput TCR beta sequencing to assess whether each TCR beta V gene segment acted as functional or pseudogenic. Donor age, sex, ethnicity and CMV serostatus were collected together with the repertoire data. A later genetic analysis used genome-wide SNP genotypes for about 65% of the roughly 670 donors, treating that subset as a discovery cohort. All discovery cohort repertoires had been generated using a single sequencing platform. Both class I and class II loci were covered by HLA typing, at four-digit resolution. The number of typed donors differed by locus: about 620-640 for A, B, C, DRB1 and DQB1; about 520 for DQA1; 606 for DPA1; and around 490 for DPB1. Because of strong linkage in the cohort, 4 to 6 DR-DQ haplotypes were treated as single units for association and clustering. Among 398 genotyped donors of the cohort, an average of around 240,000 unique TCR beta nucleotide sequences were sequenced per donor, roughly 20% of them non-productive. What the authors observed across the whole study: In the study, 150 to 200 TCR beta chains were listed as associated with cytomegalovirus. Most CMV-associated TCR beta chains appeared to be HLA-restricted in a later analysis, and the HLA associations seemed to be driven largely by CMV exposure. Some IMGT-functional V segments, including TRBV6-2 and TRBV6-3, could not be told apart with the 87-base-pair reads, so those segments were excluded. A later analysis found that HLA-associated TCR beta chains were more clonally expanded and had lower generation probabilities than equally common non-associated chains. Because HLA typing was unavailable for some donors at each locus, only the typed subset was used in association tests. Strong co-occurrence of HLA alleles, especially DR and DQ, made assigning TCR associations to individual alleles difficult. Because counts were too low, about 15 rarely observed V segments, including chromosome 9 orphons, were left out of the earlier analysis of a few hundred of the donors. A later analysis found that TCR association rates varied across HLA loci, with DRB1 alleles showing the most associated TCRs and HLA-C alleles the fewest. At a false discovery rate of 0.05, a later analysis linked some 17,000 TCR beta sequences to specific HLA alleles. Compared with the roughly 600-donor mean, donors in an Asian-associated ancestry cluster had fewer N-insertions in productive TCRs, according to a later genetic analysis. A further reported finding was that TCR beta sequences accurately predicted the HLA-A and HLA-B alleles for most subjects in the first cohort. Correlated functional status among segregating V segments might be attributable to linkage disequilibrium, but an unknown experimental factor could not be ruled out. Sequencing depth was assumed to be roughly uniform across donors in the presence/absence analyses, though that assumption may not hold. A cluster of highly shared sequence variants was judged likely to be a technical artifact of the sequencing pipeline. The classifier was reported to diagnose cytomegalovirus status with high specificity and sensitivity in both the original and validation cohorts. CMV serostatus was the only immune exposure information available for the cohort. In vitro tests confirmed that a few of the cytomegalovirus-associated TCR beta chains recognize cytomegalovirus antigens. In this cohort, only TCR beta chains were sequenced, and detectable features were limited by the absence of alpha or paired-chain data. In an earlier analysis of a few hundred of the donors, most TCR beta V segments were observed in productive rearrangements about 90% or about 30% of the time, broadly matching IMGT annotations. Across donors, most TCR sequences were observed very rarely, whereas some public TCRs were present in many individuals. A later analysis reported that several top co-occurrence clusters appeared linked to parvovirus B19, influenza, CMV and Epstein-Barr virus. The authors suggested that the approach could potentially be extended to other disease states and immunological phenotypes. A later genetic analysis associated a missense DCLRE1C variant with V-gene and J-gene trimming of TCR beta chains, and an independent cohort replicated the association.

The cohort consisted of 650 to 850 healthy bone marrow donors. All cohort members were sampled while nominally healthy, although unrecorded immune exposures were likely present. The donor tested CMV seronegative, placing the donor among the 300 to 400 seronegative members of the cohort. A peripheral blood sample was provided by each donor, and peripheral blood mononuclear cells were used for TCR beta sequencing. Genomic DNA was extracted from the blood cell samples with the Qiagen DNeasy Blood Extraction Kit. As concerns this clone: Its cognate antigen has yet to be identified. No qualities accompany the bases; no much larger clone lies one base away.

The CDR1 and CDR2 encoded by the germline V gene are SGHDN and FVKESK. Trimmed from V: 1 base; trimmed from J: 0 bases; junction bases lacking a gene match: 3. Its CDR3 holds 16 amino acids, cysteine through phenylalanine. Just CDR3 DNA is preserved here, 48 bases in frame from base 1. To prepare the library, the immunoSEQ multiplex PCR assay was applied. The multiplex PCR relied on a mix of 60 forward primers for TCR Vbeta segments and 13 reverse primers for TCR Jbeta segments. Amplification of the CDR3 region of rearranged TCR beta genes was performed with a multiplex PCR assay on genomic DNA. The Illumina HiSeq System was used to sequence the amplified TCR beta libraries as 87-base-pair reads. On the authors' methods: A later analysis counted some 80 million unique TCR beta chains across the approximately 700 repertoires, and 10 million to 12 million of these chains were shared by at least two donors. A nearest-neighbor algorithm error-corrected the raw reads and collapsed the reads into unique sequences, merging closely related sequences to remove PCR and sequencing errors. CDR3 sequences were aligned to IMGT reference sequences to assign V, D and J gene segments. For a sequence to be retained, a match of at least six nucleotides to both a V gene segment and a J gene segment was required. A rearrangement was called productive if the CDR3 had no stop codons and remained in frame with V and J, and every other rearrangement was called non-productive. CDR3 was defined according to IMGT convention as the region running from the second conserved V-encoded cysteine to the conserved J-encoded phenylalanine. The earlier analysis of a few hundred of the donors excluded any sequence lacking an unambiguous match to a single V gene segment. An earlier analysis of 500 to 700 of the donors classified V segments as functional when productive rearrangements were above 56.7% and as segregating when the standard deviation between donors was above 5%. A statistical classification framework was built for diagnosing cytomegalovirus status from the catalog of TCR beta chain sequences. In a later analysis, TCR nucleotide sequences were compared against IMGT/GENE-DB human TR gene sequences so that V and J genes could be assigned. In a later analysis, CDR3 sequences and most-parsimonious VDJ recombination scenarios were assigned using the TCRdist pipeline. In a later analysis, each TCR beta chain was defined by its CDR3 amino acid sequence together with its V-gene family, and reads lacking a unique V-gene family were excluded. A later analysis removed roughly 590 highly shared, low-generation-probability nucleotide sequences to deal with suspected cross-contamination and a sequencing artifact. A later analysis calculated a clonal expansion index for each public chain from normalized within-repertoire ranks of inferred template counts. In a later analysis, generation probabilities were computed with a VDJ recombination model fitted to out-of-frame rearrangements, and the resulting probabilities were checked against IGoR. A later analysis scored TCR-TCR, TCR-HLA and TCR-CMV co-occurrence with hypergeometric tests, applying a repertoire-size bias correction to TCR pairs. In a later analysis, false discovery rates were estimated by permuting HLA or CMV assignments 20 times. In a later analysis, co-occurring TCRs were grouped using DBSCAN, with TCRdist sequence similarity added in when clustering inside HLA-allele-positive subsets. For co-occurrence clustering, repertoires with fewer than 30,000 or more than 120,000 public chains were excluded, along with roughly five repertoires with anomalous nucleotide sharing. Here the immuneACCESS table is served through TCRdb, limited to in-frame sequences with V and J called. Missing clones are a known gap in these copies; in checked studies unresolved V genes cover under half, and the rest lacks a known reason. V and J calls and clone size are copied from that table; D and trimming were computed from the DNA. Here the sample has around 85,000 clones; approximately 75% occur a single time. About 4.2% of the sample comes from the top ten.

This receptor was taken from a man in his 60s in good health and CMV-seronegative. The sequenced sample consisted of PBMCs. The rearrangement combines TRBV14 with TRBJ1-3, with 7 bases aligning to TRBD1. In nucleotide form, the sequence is TGTGCCAGCAGCCAAGGAGACAGGGTCTCTGGAAACACCATATATTTT. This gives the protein CASSQGDRVSGNTIYF.